The count of the clone carrying this T cell receptor beta chain is one. This may stem from a read error, because a much larger clone lies one nucleotide away. The entry originates in a study of T cells in Graves' hyperthyroidism and ophthalmopathy. Patients with uncontrolled infections, other autoimmune diseases, pregnancy or lactation were excluded. The length of the CDR3 is 14 residues. CDR1 MNHEY and CDR2 SVGAGI come from the germline V gene. It was RNA transcripts that yielded the amplified TCR beta CDR3 regions. The study used the HTBI primer set for a first-round RT-PCR of the TCR CDR3. MiXCR was run by TCRdb on the multiplex PCR reads, yielding one entry per CDR3 protein. The sample carries about 350,000 distinct CDR3 sequences, 14% recorded once.

This receptor was obtained from a woman in her twenties or thirties with Graves' hyperthyroidism. The V gene is TRBV6-5, the J gene TRBJ1-2; D is ambiguous. The sequenced material came from blood. In DNA, the CDR3 is TGTGCCAGCAGTTACGGTAGCAGTGGCTATGTCTACACCTTC. It codes for CASSYGSSGYVYTF.